This T cell receptor beta chain was documented in a study of PD-1 blockade in classical Hodgkin lymphoma. Study-level information: Intravenous nivolumab at 3 mg/kg was given to patients every 2 weeks.

Clones were sequenced by immunoSEQ multiplex PCR, and TCRdb holds only the in-frame ones, with some missing. The repertoire holds 35,000 to 45,000 clones, with about 87% as singletons. Trimming removed 5 bases at V and 3 bases at J, with 17 bases between. Germline-derived CDR1 and CDR2 are SGHTA and FQGNSA. CDR3 size: 15 residues. With no exception, relapse followed autologous stem cell transplantation in all patients, and brentuximab vedotin exposure varied. Notes on the study in general: Complete responders showed a baseline diversity that resembled the diversity of newly diagnosed patients. The authors excluded patients who started nivolumab under 1 year after ASCT.

This clone was found a few times. What it binds is unknown. The chain links TRBV7-2 to TRBJ2-7; TRBD1 might be the D (5 bases). This clonotype was obtained from a human donor with classical Hodgkin lymphoma. The starting material was peripheral blood mononuclear cells (PBMCs), obtained at baseline. The CDR3: CASSNSWGGFYEQYF. Written as DNA, the CDR3 is TGTGCCAGCAGCAATTCGTGGGGCGGATTCTACGAGCAGTACTTC.